A selection of T cell receptor beta chains follows, all from one sample in a study of shared clonotypes between healthy human individuals. Clones were sequenced by immunoSEQ multiplex PCR, and TCRdb holds only the in-frame ones, with some missing. The repertoire holds roughly 2.5 million clones, with approximately 94% as singletons. The material sequenced was naive CD4+ T cells sorted from blood. Receptor source: a man in his late teens or twenties in good health. Both conserved end residues are part of each CDR3. Fields, in order: D gene, clone size, V gene, J gene, CDR3 DNA, CDR3 protein. A D gene is named only where the DNA matches it firmly. Clone size is given for some rows only: seen once, a few or many times, or a class if the clone is expanded.

d_call: .; clone_size: .; v_call: TRBV5-6; j_call: TRBJ1-2; cdr3_nt: TGTGCCAGCCAGGGTAGGGGACCTTCTGGCTACACCTTC; cdr3_aa: CASQGRGPSGYTF
d_call: .; clone_size: .; v_call: TRBV2; j_call: TRBJ2-1; cdr3_nt: TGTGCCAGCAGGGGGACGGACCCGCCTTCCTACAATGAGCAGTTCTTC; cdr3_aa: CASRGTDPPSYNEQFF
d_call: .; clone_size: .; v_call: TRBV6-5; j_call: TRBJ2-7; cdr3_nt: TGTGCCAGCAGTTCCCGGACTCTAAAGCGCTACGAGCAGTACTTC; cdr3_aa: CASSSRTLKRYEQYF
d_call: .; clone_size: .; v_call: TRBV4-1; j_call: TRBJ1-5; cdr3_nt: TGCGCCAGCAGCCCCAGGGAGGGTCAGCCCCAGCATTTT; cdr3_aa: CASSPREGQPQHF
d_call: .; clone_size: .; v_call: TRBV2; j_call: TRBJ2-5; cdr3_nt: TGTGCCAGCAGTGAGGACACCCAAGAGACCCAGTACTTC; cdr3_aa: CASSEDTQETQYF
d_call: TRBD2; clone_size: .; v_call: TRBV5-1; j_call: TRBJ2-5; cdr3_nt: TGCGCCAGCAGCTCAACTAGCGGGAGAGAGACCCAGTACTTC; cdr3_aa: CASSSTSGRETQYF
d_call: .; clone_size: .; v_call: TRBV18; j_call: TRBJ2-1; cdr3_nt: TGTGCCAGCTCACCCTCGACCGGCGGGTGGAATGAGCAGTTCTTC; cdr3_aa: CASSPSTGGWNEQFF
d_call: .; clone_size: .; v_call: TRBV6-5; j_call: TRBJ2-5; cdr3_nt: TGTGCCAGCAGTTGGAAAGAGACCCAGTACTTC; cdr3_aa: CASSWKETQYF
d_call: .; clone_size: .; v_call: TRBV6-1; j_call: TRBJ2-6; cdr3_nt: TGTGCCAGCAGGGGGGGTTCTGGGGCCAACGTCCTGACTTTC; cdr3_aa: CASRGGSGANVLTF
d_call: .; clone_size: .; v_call: TRBV5-1; j_call: TRBJ1-4; cdr3_nt: TGCGCCAGCAGCATGGGACCGGCGGATAATGAAAAACTGTTTTTT; cdr3_aa: CASSMGPADNEKLFF
d_call: TRBD1; clone_size: .; v_call: TRBV28; j_call: TRBJ1-1; cdr3_nt: TGTGCCAGCAGTCCTTCCAGGGGGGGTGGGACTGAAGCTTTCTTT; cdr3_aa: CASSPSRGGGTEAFF
d_call: .; clone_size: few; v_call: TRBV27; j_call: TRBJ2-5; cdr3_nt: TGTGCCAGCAGTTTTGGGGCCGGGTGGGAGACCCAGTACTTC; cdr3_aa: CASSFGAGWETQYF
d_call: TRBD2; clone_size: .; v_call: TRBV14; j_call: TRBJ2-5; cdr3_nt: TGTGCCAGCAGCCGGGGACTAGCGGGGGCGAAGACCCAGTACTTC; cdr3_aa: CASSRGLAGAKTQYF
d_call: .; clone_size: .; v_call: TRBV19; j_call: TRBJ2-1; cdr3_nt: TGTGCCAGTGCTAAAAGACCCGGGACAAGATACAATGAGCAGTTCTTC; cdr3_aa: CASAKRPGTRYNEQFF
d_call: .; clone_size: .; v_call: TRBV15; j_call: TRBJ1-2; cdr3_nt: TGTGCCACCAGCAGGCCGGGGCAGGGTGGGTATGGCTACACCTTC; cdr3_aa: CATSRPGQGGYGYTF
d_call: TRBD1; clone_size: .; v_call: TRBV2; j_call: TRBJ2-7; cdr3_nt: TGTGCCAGCTCCCCAGGACAGGGGAGCTCCTACGAGCAGTACTTC; cdr3_aa: CASSPGQGSSYEQYF
d_call: .; clone_size: .; v_call: TRBV7-2; j_call: TRBJ2-2; cdr3_nt: TGTGCCAGCACCACTGATATAGCGCGGAACACCGGGGAGCTGTTTTTT; cdr3_aa: CASTTDIARNTGELFF
d_call: TRBD1; clone_size: .; v_call: TRBV6-1; j_call: TRBJ1-2; cdr3_nt: TGTGCCAGCAAGCCGGCAGGGGGAACCTATGGCTACACCTTC; cdr3_aa: CASKPAGGTYGYTF
d_call: TRBD1; clone_size: .; v_call: TRBV5-6; j_call: TRBJ1-2; cdr3_nt: TGTGCCAGCAGCCCCGGGACAGGGGCCCCCACCTTCTCGTATGGCTACACCTTC; cdr3_aa: CASSPGTGAPTFSYGYTF
d_call: TRBD2; clone_size: .; v_call: TRBV6-1; j_call: TRBJ2-1; cdr3_nt: TGTGCCAGCAGTGAAGACGGCGCGACTAGCGGGAGACTTGAGCAGTTCTTC; cdr3_aa: CASSEDGATSGRLEQFF
d_call: TRBD1; clone_size: .; v_call: TRBV29-1; j_call: TRBJ1-1; cdr3_nt: TGCAGCGTTGAGGGGAGACAGGGTCTAGAAGCTTTCTTT; cdr3_aa: CSVEGRQGLEAFF
d_call: .; clone_size: .; v_call: TRBV11-2; j_call: TRBJ2-3; cdr3_nt: TGTGCCAGCAGCCCGACAGGCCCCACAGATACGCAGTATTTT; cdr3_aa: CASSPTGPTDTQYF
d_call: TRBD2; clone_size: .; v_call: TRBV5-5; j_call: TRBJ2-7; cdr3_nt: TGTGCCAGCAGCCCGCCCGCGGGAGCGGGGGTTGAGCAGTACTTC; cdr3_aa: CASSPPAGAGVEQYF